Listed here are 19 T cell receptor beta chains from one sample, sequenced in a study of T cells after yellow fever vaccination. TCRdb reanalysed the 5' RACE reads using MiXCR and keeps one entry per CDR3 protein. The table includes about 340,000 distinct CDR3 sequences, about 12% detected once. The sequenced sample was CD4+ T cells sorted from PBMCs, obtained 15 days after the yellow fever booster vaccination. The receptors originated from a man between 18 and 29 years old who received the YFV17D yellow fever vaccine.

This clonotype was seen at least ten times. J is TRBJ2-5 and V is TRBV6-1; 7 bases are a match to TRBD2. Per the germline V gene, CDR1 is MNHNS and CDR2 is SASEGT. Trimming took 2 bases from V and 4 from J; bases not matched to a gene: 4. The CDR3 is 14 residues long. This CDR3 reads CASSESSGGETQYF. The CDR3 bases are TGTGCCAGCAGTGAATCGTCGGGGGGAGAGACCCAGTACTTC.

This clonotype came up a few times. This chain joins TRBV20-1 and TRBJ2-3; D assignment may be TRBD1 or TRBD2 (5 bases each). With 6 bases removed from V and 6 bases from J, the gap between germline ends came to 10 bases. This CDR3 spans 11 amino acids. Germline V lookup: CDR1 DFQATT, CDR2 SNEGSKA (reference sequence). This CDR3 is CSARDGDTQYF. CDR3 nucleotides: TGCAGTGCCAGGGACGGCGATACGCAGTATTTT.

This chain joins TRBV7-3 and TRBJ1-6, with TRBD1 matching over 8 bases. This CDR3 spans 13 amino acids. The junction had 6 bases not matched to a gene; V was cut back by 11 bases and J by 6 bases. Germline V gene data show CDR1 as SGHTA and CDR2 as FQGTGA. The CDR3 DNA is TGTGCCTCTCGACAGGGGCCTAATTCACCCCTCCACTTT. Protein sequence: CASRQGPNSPLHF. Full variable domain (outside the CDR3, taken from reference TRBV7-3 and TRBJ1-6): GAGVSQTPSNKVTEKGKYVELRCDPISGHTALYWYRQSLGQGPEFLIYFQGTGAADDSGLPNDRFFAVRPEGSVSTLKIQRTERGDSAVYLCASRQGPNSPLHFGNGTRLTVT.

This clonotype was seen a few times. This chain joins TRBV30 and TRBJ2-5; D ambiguous. This CDR3 spans 13 amino acids. Germline lookup yields CDR1 GTSNPN and CDR2 SVGIG (reference sequence). V was pared by 8 bases and J by 2 bases, with 15 bases between. In DNA, the CDR3 is TGTGCCCGATCGACTGAACTTCAAGAGACCCAGTACTTC. Translated: CARSTELQETQYF.

The J gene is TRBJ2-1, the V gene TRBV7-2, with TRBD2 matching over 15 bases. The germline V gene has CDR1 SGHTA and CDR2 FQGNSA. This CDR3 has 16 residues. The J segment lost 8 bases and the V segment lost 5 bases, leaving 7 bases of the junction unmatched. CDR3 nucleotide sequence: TGTGCCAGCAGCCCGGGACTAGCGGGGGGCCAGCATGAGCAGTTCTTC. It specifies CASSPGLAGGQHEQFF.

This clonotype was detected only a few times. The chain carries TRBV7-2 and TRBJ2-1, with 9 bases that match TRBD2. CDR1 is SGHTA and CDR2 is FQGNSA in the germline V gene. Trimming took 3 bases from V and 9 from J; bases not matched to a gene: 9. This CDR3 contains 15 residues. As DNA, the CDR3 is TGTGCCAGCAGCTTTAGCGGGCGGGGGGGCAGTGAGCAGTTCTTC. Protein: CASSFSGRGGSEQFF.

This rearrangement joins TRBV20-1 to TRBJ1-1; D gene unclear. The length of the CDR3 is 13 residues. The V gene's germline CDR1 is DFQATT and CDR2 SNEGSKA (reference sequence). V was clipped by 1 base and J by 4 bases, with 10 bases between them. CDR3 sequence reads: CSARGDVGTEAFF. The DNA for the CDR3 is TGCAGTGCTAGAGGGGATGTGGGCACTGAAGCTTTCTTT.

This rearrangement joins TRBV18 to TRBJ2-3, with D uncertain. Germline CDR1 and CDR2: KGHSH and LQKENI. CDR3 size: 16 residues. V was pared by 3 bases and J by 3 bases, with 16 bases between. CDR3 loop: CASSPVPDRTTDTQYF. The CDR3 DNA reads TGTGCCAGCTCACCGGTACCGGACCGAACAACAGATACGCAGTATTTT.

This clonotype was detected many times. V gene TRBV6-4 combines with J gene TRBJ1-1, with D perhaps TRBD1 (5 bases). The germline CDR1 and CDR2 sequences are MRHNA and SNTAGT. The CDR3 sequence is 13 residues long. V was shortened by 6 bases and J by 2 bases, with 10 bases between the two germline ends. The CDR3 region has the DNA TGTGCCAGCAGCGTAGACAGAAACACTGAAGCTTTCTTT. It yields the protein CASSVDRNTEAFF.

In this sample, this clonotype turned up many times. The CDR3 loop is CASSRRRGQRQETQYF. Here the CDR3 DNA reads TGTGCCAGCAGCCGAAGGAGGGGGCAAAGGCAAGAGACCCAGTACTTC. The rearrangement links TRBV7-9 to TRBJ2-5, with TRBD1 as a possible D gene (7 bases). Between the trimmed V and J ends, which lost 5 bases and 2 bases, there was a span of 18 bases. The CDR3 extends over 16 amino acids. Per the germline V gene, CDR1 is SEHNR and CDR2 is FQNEAQ (reference sequence).

This clonotype was detected only a few times. The V and J genes are TRBV4-3 and TRBJ1-1, with D tentatively TRBD1 (6 bases). Germline CDR1 is LGHNA and CDR2 is YSLEER. V was trimmed by 3 bases and J by 1 base, leaving 12 bases between them. This CDR3 contains 15 residues. The CDR3 coding sequence is TGCGCCAGCAGCCAGTACAGGGAGAAGAACACTGAAGCTTTCTTT. Residues: CASSQYREKNTEAFF.

This clonotype was seen a few times. V and J are TRBV28 and TRBJ1-1; D is undetermined. This CDR3 has 12 amino acids. Germline values: CDR1 MDHEN, CDR2 SYDVKM. V lost 4 bases to trimming and J lost 4 bases, with 7 bases between them. The CDR3 region has the DNA TGTGCCAGCAGTTCGACGGCCACTGAAGCTTTCTTT. This sequence encodes CASSSTATEAFF.

The rearrangement joins TRBV5-1 to TRBJ2-3; a weak D match, TRBD1 (7 bases). The V gene lost 4 bases and the J gene lost 4 bases, with 25 bases spanning the gap. Germline CDR1 is SGHRS and CDR2 is YFSETQ. The CDR3 has 18 amino acids. Written as DNA, the CDR3 is TGCGCCAGCAGCCTCGGATATCAGACTAGACAGGGATCAGATACGCAGTATTTT. It translates to CASSLGYQTRQGSDTQYF.

The V gene is TRBV24-1, the J gene TRBJ2-3; D is undetermined. The V gene's germline CDR1 is KGHDR and CDR2 SFDVKD. This CDR3 has 13 residues. Trimming took 4 bases from V and 5 from J, leaving 9 bases between them. The CDR3 bases are TGTGCCACCAGTGACCCGAACAGAGATACGCAGTATTTT. Protein sequence: CATSDPNRDTQYF.

This clonotype was detected only a few times. This rearrangement joins TRBV9 to TRBJ2-1; 16 bases match TRBD2. Germline values: CDR1 SGDLS, CDR2 YYNGEE. CDR3 length: 16 amino acids. J was trimmed by 9 bases and V by 5 bases; bases with no gene match: 8. CDR3 sequence: CASRGPGLAGGLEQFF. The CDR3 bases are TGTGCCAGCAGAGGCCCGGGACTAGCGGGGGGGCTTGAGCAGTTCTTC.

This chain uses TRBV6-2 or TRBV6-3 with TRBJ2-6, with a possible D match to TRBD2 (6 bases). The germline V and J ends were trimmed by 8 bases and 0 bases, with 11 bases remaining between them. The CDR3 is 15 amino acids. Germline V CDR1 and CDR2: MNHEY, SVGEGT. CDR3 amino acids: CASHTGSSGANVLTF. The CDR3 coding sequence is TGTGCCAGCCATACCGGGAGCTCTGGGGCCAACGTCCTGACTTTC.

This clonotype was seen a few times. The chain employs TRBV7-9 and TRBJ2-3, with 10 bases aligning to TRBD1. The junction had 6 bases not matched to a gene; V was cut back by 1 base and J by 5 bases. Germline V gives CDR1 SEHNR, CDR2 FQNEAQ (reference sequence). This CDR3 spans 16 amino acids. The CDR3 sequence is CASSLGDRGIGDTQYF. Written as DNA, the CDR3 is TGTGCCAGCAGCTTAGGGGACAGGGGAATTGGAGATACGCAGTATTTT.

The sample holds a few counts of this clonotype. The chain joins TRBV10-3 to TRBJ2-4, with D possibly TRBD2 on 6 matching bases. V dropped 0 bases and J dropped 0 bases, with 15 bases sitting between them. The germline CDR1 and CDR2 sequences are ENHRY and SYGVKD. This CDR3 is built from 18 residues. CDR3 bases: TGTGCCATCAGTGAGTCAGGAGGAGGGAGGTTAGCCAAAAACATTCAGTACTTC. Translating it yields CAISESGGGRLAKNIQYF.

This clonotype was counted a few times. The V call is TRBV20-1, the J call TRBJ2-1; 12 bases align to TRBD2. The germline gives CDR1 DFQATT, CDR2 SNEGSKA (reference sequence). The trim removed 5 bases at V and 5 bases at J, leaving 7 bases unmatched. The CDR3 spans 15 residues. CDR3 sequence (DNA): TGCAGTGCTCCCGCCGGGACTAGCGGGCACAATGAGCAGTTCTTC. Translated: CSAPAGTSGHNEQFF.